These 12 T cell receptor beta chains were sequenced from one sample in a study of low-dose radiotherapy and immunotherapy resistance in tumors (dated by TCRdb to between 2021 and 2022). First-strand cDNA was synthesized with Superscript III and a set of TRAV- and TRBV-specific primers, covering both TCRalpha and TCRbeta chains. TCRs were amplified with Phusion for roughly 20 PCR cycles using a constant-region primer together with the adapter attached to the V primers. TCRdb itself trimmed the public reads at Q25 with fastp, ran MiXCR and retained productive beta chains. Entries that share a CDR3 protein sequence are merged under the most common genes and DNA. This sample is represented by 15,000 or so distinct CDR3 sequences; 40% to 60% of them were singletons. About 3.7% of the sample belongs to the ten largest clones. These receptors were obtained from a human donor with advanced metastatic prostate, ovarian, gallbladder or colorectal cancer (not recorded which). This table probably holds off-target reads from a library built for another chain.

The DNA of the CDR3 is TGTGCCACCAGTGGCCAGAAAGAGACCCAGTACTTC. This codes for CATSGQKETQYF. The gene calls are TRBV24-1 and TRBJ2-5; D gene uncertain. Germline CDR1 and CDR2: KGHDR and SFDVKD. Trimming stripped 5 bases from V and 3 bases from J, with 6 bases between. This CDR3 has 12 amino acids.

This clonotype has just one count. This rearrangement joins TRBV14 to TRBJ2-2; D call uncertain. Germline V CDR1 and CDR2: SGHDN, FVKESK. This CDR3 has 15 residues. Trimming took 5 bases from V and 2 from J, leaving 12 bases between them. CDR3 nucleotide sequence: TGTGCCAGCAGCTACTTCCCCTATAACACCGGGGAGCTGTTTTTT. Protein: CASSYFPYNTGELFF.

This clonotype was recorded a few times. The rearrangement links TRBV10-2 to TRBJ2-1; 11 bases match TRBD2. The CDR3 sequence is 15 residues long. Germline assignment: CDR1 WSHSY and CDR2 SAAADI. The V segment lost 7 bases and the J segment 3 bases; nucleotides outside the gene matches: 5. The CDR3 protein is CASKAGTSGYNEQFF. The CDR3 coding sequence is TGCGCCAGCAAAGCCGGGACTAGCGGCTACAATGAGCAGTTCTTC.

The V and J genes are TRBV20-1 and TRBJ2-5, with 10 positions matching TRBD1. The germline gives CDR1 DFQATT, CDR2 SNEGSKA (reference sequence). This CDR3 is 14 amino acids long. With V trimmed by 4 bases and J by 4 bases, 6 bases remained unmatched. CDR3 bases: TGCAGTGCTACCGGGACAGGGGCCGGAGAGACCCAGTACTTC. Protein: CSATGTGAGETQYF.

This chain connects TRBV7-9 to TRBJ2-3, with TRBD2 as a possible D gene (7 bases). Germline V CDR1 and CDR2: SEHNR, FQNEAQ (reference sequence). V dropped 5 bases and J dropped 2 bases, with 11 bases sitting between them. The CDR3 runs to 14 residues. The CDR3, as DNA: TGTGCCAGCAGCCCGGGGGGCCCCACAGATACGCAGTATTTT. This codes for CASSPGGPTDTQYF.

This sequence joins TRBV12-3 or TRBV12-4 and TRBJ1-3; D might be TRBD1 (6 bases). V was clipped by 5 bases and J by 0 bases, with 8 bases between them. This CDR3 is 14 amino acids long. CDR3 bases: TGTGCCAGCAGTATCAGGGGCTCTGGAAACACCATATATTTT. It translates to CASSIRGSGNTIYF.

The rearrangement joins TRBV18 to TRBJ1-1; possibly TRBD1 for D (6 bases). The length of the CDR3 is 14 residues. Germline V CDR1 and CDR2: KGHSH, LQKENI. Trimming cost V 4 bases and J 5 bases, with 14 bases left between them. CDR3: CASSRQGQMTEAFF. The CDR3 DNA is TGTGCCAGCTCACGTCAGGGGCAGATGACTGAAGCTTTCTTT.

The V call is TRBV5-6, the J call TRBJ1-2; perhaps TRBD1 as D (6 bases). The CDR3 length is 17 residues. CDR1 SGHDT and CDR2 YYEEEE come from the germline V gene. Trimming took off 0 bases at V and 7 bases at J, with 22 bases between the two ends. The CDR3 bases are TGTGCCAGCAGCTTGGAGCTCCGGACGGGGGGCGCAGGTGGCTACACCTTC. It specifies CASSLELRTGGAGGYTF.

The chain uses TRBV29-1 and TRBJ2-3, with a tentative D call TRBD2 (5 bases). Trimming pared 4 bases from V and 2 bases from J, leaving 10 bases between. The length of the CDR3 is 13 residues. CDR1 is SQVTM, CDR2 ANQGSEA, per germline. CDR3 amino acids: CSVVGKYTDTQYF. CDR3 nucleotide sequence: TGCAGCGTTGTCGGGAAATACACAGATACGCAGTATTTT.

V usage is TRBV16 and J usage is TRBJ2-7; D is unclear. The CDR3 contains 14 residues. The germline V and J ends were trimmed by 4 bases and 6 bases, with 16 bases remaining between them. Germline V gene sequence: CDR1 KGHSY, CDR2 FQNENV. The CDR3 coding sequence is TGTGCCAGCAGCCTTAACGACCTTTCTGGCGAGCAGTACTTC. Translated: CASSLNDLSGEQYF.

V and J are TRBV3-1 and TRBJ2-2; D uncertain. The germline gives CDR1 LGHDT, CDR2 YNNKEL (reference sequence). This CDR3 is built from 12 residues. Between the trimmed V and J ends, which lost 1 base and 7 bases, there was a span of 4 bases. In nucleotides, the CDR3 is TGTGCCAGCAGCCAAGCAGGCGGGGAGCTGTTTTTT. Protein sequence: CASSQAGGELFF.

The table lists this clonotype with a few counts. The J gene is TRBJ2-2, the V gene TRBV25-1, with D possibly matching TRBD2 (5 bases). Trimming removed 7 bases at V and 0 bases at J, with 12 bases between. Germline V gene lookup returns CDR1 MGHDK and CDR2 SYGVNS. The CDR3 is made up of 15 amino acids. CDR3 sequence reads: CASTDGRANTGELFF. The CDR3 region has the DNA TGTGCCAGCACGGATGGGCGGGCGAACACCGGGGAGCTGTTTTTT.